This T cell receptor (beta chain) came from a study of blood T cells in healthy people across ages. The wider study: The capture of about one barcoded beta molecule per two T cells was achieved by template switching.

CDR3 length: 14 amino acids. Germline V gene lookup returns CDR1 SQVTM and CDR2 ANQGSEA. This clonotype has more than one count but fewer than ten. Isolation yielded PBMCs, at least 7 million per sample, in every case. The second PCR ran about 6 to 12 cycles with a sample-barcoded 5' primer and J-beta primers. Each of the cDNA molecules was tagged by a template-switch adaptor with 12 random nucleotides. Each CDR3 protein is one row after TCRdb ran MiXCR on the 5' RACE reads. Of 500,000 to 650,000 distinct CDR3 sequences listed, about 25% are singletons. This sample also appeared in a second study, on T cells of mothers and their children. From that paper: The search for persistent microchimeric T cell clones detected none.

This receptor was identified in a boy between 2 and 15 years old in good health. The chain combines TRBV29-1 with TRBJ2-5; maybe TRBD1 (5 bases). The J call may be mistaken, given a closer DNA end match to TRBJ2-7. Sequenced sample: blood. Here the CDR3 reads CSVEDPGHSYEQYF. For the CDR3, the DNA is TGCAGCGTTGAAGATCCAGGACATTCCTACGAGCAGTACTTC.